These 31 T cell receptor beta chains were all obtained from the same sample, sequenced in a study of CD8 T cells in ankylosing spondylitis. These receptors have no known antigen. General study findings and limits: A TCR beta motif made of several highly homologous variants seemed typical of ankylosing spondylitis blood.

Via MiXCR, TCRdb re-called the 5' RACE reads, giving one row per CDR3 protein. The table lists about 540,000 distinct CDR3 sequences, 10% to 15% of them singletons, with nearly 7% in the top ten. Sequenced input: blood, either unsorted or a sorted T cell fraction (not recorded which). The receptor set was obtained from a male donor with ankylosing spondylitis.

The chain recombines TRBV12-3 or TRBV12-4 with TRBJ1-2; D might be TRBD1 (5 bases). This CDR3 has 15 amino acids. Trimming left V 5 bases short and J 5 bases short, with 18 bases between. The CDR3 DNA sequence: TGTGCCAGCAGTGCCTACCAGGAGGGGTTATATGGCTACACCTTC. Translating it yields CASSAYQEGLYGYTF.

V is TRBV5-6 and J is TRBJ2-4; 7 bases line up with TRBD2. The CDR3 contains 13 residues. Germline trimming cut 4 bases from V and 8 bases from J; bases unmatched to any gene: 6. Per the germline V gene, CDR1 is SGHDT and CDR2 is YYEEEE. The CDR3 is CASSVQRGDIQYF. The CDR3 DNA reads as TGTGCCAGCAGCGTCCAACGGGGGGACATTCAGTACTTC. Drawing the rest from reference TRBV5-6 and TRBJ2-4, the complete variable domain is DAGVTQSPTHLIKTRGQQVTLRCSPKSGHDTVSWYQQALGQGPQFIFQYYEEEERQRGNFPDRFSGHQFPNYSSELNVNALLLGDSALYLCASSVQRGDIQYFGAGTRLSVL.

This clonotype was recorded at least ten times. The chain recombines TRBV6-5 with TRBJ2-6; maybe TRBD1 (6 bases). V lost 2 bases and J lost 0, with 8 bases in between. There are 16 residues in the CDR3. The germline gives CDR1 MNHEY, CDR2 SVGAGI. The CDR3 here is CASSYLDSSGANVLTF. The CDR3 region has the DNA TGTGCCAGCAGTTACCTGGACAGCTCTGGGGCCAACGTCCTGACTTTC.

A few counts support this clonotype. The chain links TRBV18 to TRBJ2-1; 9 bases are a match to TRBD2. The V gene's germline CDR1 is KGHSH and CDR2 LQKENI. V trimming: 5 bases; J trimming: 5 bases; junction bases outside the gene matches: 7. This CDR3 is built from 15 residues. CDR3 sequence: CASSTIAGAHNEQFF. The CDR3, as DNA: TGTGCCAGCTCAACAATAGCGGGAGCCCACAATGAGCAGTTCTTC.

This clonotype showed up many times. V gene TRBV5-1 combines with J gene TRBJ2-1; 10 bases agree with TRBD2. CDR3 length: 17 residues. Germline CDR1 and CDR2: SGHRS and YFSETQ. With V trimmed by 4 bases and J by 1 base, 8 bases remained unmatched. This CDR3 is CASSPELAGGSYNEQFF. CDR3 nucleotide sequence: TGCGCCAGCAGCCCGGAATTAGCGGGAGGTTCCTACAATGAGCAGTTCTTC. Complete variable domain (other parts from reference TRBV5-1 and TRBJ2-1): KAGVTQTPRYLIKTRGQQVTLSCSPISGHRSVSWYQQTPGQGLQFLFEYFSETQRNKGNFPGRFSGRQFSNSRSEMNVSTLELGDSALYLCASSPELAGGSYNEQFFGPGTRLTVL.

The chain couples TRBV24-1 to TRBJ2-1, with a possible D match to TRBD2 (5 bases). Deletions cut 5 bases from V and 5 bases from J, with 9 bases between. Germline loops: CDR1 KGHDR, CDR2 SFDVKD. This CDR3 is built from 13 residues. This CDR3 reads CATSGSGNNEQFF. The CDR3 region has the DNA TGTGCCACCAGTGGGTCCGGGAACAATGAGCAGTTCTTC.

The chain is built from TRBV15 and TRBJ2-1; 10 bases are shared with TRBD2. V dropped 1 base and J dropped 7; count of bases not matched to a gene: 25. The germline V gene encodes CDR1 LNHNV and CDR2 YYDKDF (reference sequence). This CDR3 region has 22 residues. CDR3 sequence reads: CATSRGRSSSGRVGREGNEQFF. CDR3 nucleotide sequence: TGTGCCACCAGCAGAGGCCGATCCTCTAGCGGGAGAGTAGGCAGAGAAGGGAATGAGCAGTTCTTC.

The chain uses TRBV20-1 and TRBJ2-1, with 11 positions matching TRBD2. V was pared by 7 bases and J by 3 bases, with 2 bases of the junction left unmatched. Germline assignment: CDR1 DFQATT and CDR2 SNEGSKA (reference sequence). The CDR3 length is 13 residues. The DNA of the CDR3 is TGCAGTGGCGGGACTAGCGGCTACAATGAGCAGTTCTTC. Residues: CSGGTSGYNEQFF.

The chain's CDR3 is CSARSYREDYGYTF. The DNA for the CDR3 is TGCAGTGCCCGCTCCTACAGGGAGGACTATGGCTACACCTTC. The rearrangement links TRBV20-1 to TRBJ1-2, with D possibly TRBD1 on 6 matching bases. The CDR3 covers 14 residues. Germline V CDR1 and CDR2: DFQATT, SNEGSKA (reference sequence). V gave up 6 bases and J gave up 3 bases, with 17 bases separating them.

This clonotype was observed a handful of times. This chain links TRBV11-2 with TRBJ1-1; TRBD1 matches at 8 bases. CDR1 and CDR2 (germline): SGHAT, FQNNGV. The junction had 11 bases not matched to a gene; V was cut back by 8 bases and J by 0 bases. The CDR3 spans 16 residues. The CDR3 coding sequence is TGTGCCAGCGGCCCCAGGGGGCAGACGATGAACACTGAAGCTTTCTTT. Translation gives CASGPRGQTMNTEAFF.

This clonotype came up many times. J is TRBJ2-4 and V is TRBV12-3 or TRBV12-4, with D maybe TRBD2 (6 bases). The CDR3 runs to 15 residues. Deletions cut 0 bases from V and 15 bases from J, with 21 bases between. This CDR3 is CASSLAPLRGSFRYF. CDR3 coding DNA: TGTGCCAGCAGTTTAGCGCCTTTGCGGGGATCCTTTCGGTACTTC.

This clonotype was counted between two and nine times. CDR3 DNA: TGTGCCAGCAATGAATGGGCTAGCGGGCCGGTTGATACGCAGTATTTT. It yields the protein CASNEWASGPVDTQYF. This chain joins TRBV7-2 and TRBJ2-3; TRBD2 agrees at 8 bases. The junction had 15 bases not matched to a gene; V was cut back by 7 bases and J by 6 bases. This CDR3 is built from 16 residues. The germline gives CDR1 SGHTA, CDR2 FQGNSA.

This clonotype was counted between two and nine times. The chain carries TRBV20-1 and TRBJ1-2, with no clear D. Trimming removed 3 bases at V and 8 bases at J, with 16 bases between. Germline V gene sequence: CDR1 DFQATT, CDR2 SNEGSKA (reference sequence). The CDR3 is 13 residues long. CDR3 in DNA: TGCAGTGCTAGTCTGGGAATCGACTGGGGCTACACCTTC. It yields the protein CSASLGIDWGYTF.

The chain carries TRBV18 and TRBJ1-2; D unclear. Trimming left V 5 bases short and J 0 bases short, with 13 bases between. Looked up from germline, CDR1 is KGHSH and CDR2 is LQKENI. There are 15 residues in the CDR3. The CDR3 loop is CASSEDVQTNYGYTF. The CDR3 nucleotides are TGTGCCAGCTCAGAGGACGTACAGACTAACTATGGCTACACCTTC. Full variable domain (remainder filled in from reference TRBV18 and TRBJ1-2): NAGVMQNPRHLVRRRGQEARLRCSPMKGHSHVYWYRQLPEEGLKFMVYLQKENIIDESGMPKERFSAEFPKEGPSILRIQQVVRGDSAAYFCASSEDVQTNYGYTFGSGTRLTVV.

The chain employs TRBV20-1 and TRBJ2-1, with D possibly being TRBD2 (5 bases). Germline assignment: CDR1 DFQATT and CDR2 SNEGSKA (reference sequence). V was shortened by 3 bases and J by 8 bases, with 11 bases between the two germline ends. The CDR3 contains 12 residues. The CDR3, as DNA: TGCAGTGCTAGTCGCCTAGCAGATGAGCAGTTCTTC. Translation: CSASRLADEQFF.

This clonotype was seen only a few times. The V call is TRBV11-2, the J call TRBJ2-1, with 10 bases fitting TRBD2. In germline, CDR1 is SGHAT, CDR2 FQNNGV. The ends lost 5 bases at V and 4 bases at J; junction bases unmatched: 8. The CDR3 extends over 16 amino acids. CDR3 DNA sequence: TGTGCCAGCAGCCTAACCCTAGCGGGAGTATACAATGAGCAGTTCTTC. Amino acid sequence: CASSLTLAGVYNEQFF.

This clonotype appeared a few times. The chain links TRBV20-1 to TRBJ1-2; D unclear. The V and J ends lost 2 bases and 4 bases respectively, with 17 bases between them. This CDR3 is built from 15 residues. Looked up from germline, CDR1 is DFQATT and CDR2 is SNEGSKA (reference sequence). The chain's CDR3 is CSARPLRPTVYGYTF. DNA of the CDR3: TGCAGTGCTAGACCCCTCCGACCGACGGTCTATGGCTACACCTTC.

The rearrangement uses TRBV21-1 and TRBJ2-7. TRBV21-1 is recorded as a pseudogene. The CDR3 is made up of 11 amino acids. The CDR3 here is CAPEGPYEQYF. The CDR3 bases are TGTGCCCCAGAGGGCCCCTACGAGCAGTACTTC.

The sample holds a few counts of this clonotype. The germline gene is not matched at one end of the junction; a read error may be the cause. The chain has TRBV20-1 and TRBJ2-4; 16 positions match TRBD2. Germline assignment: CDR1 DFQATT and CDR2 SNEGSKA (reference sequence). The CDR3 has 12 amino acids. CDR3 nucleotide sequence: TGCAGTGCTGGGGGACTAGCGGGAGGGGGACACTTC. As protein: CSAGGLAGGGHF.

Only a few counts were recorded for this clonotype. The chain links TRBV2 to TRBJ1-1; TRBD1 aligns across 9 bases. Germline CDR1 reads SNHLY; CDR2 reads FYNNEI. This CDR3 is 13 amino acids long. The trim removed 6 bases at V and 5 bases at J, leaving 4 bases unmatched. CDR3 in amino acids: CASRKQGATEAFF. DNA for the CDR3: TGTGCCAGCAGAAAACAGGGGGCAACTGAAGCTTTCTTT.

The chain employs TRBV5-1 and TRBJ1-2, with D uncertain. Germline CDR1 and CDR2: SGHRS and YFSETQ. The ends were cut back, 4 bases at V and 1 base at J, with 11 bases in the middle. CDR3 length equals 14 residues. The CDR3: CASSIRTDNYGYTF. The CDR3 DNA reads TGCGCCAGCAGCATTAGGACCGATAACTATGGCTACACCTTC.

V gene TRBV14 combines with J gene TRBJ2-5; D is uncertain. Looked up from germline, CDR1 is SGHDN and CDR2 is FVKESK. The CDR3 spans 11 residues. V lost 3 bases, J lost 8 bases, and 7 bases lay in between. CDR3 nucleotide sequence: TGTGCCAGCAGCCATGGGATCACCCAGTACTTC. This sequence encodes CASSHGITQYF.

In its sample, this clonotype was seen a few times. CDR3 sequence (DNA): TGCGCCAGCAGCTTGGGTGCTACAGAAACAGATACGCAGTATTTT. This translates into CASSLGATETDTQYF. The chain combines TRBV5-1 with TRBJ2-3; no clear D. V gave up 0 bases and J gave up 3 bases, with 11 bases separating them. Germline V gene sequence: CDR1 SGHRS, CDR2 YFSETQ. The CDR3 is 15 amino acids.

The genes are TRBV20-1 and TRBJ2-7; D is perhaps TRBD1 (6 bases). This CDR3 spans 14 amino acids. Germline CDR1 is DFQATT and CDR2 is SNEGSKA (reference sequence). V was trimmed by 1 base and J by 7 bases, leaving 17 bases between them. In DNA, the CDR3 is TGCAGTGCTAGAGGGGTAAGGGACATTCGGGAGCAGTACTTC. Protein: CSARGVRDIREQYF.

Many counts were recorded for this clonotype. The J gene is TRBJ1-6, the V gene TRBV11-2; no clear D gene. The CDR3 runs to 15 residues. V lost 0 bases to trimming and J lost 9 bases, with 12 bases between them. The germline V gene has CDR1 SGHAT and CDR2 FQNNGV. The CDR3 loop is CASSLERAGGSPLHF. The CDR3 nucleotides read TGTGCCAGCAGCTTAGAGAGGGCAGGCGGTTCACCCCTCCACTTT.

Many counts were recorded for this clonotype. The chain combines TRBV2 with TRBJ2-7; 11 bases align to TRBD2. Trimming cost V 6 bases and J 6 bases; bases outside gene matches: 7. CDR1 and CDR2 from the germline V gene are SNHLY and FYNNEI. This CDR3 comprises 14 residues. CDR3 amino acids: CASRISLAGAEQYF. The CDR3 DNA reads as TGTGCCAGCAGGATTTCACTAGCGGGAGCCGAGCAGTACTTC.

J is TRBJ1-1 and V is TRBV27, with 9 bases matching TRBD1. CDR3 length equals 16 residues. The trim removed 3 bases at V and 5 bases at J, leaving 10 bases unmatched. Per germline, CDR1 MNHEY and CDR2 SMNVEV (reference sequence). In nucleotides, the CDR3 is TGTGCCAGCAGTTTTACTTCCGGGACAGGGAGTACTGAAGCTTTCTTT. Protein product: CASSFTSGTGSTEAFF.

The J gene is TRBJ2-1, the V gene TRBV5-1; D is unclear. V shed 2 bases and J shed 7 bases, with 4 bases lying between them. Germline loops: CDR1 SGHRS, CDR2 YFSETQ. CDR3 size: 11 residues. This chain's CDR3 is CASSFANEQFF. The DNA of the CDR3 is TGCGCCAGCAGCTTCGCGAATGAGCAGTTCTTC.

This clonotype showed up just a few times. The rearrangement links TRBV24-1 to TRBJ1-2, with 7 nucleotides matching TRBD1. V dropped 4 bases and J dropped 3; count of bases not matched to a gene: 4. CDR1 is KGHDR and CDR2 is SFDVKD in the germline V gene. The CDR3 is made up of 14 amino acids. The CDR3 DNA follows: TGTGCCACCAGTGAACCAGGACAGGACTATGGCTACACCTTC. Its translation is CATSEPGQDYGYTF.

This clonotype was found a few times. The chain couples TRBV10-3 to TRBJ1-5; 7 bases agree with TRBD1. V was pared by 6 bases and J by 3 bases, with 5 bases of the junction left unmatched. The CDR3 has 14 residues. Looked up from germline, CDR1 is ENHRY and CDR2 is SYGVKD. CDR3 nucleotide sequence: TGTGCCATCAGCCGGGACAGACTCAATCAGCCCCAGCATTTT. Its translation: CAISRDRLNQPQHF.

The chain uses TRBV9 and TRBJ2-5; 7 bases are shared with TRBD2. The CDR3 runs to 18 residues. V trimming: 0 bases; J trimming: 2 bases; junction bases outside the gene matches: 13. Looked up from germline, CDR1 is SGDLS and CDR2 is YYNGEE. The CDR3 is CASSVATRGGAPQETQYF. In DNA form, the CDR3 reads TGTGCCAGCAGCGTAGCTACCCGGGGAGGGGCCCCACAAGAGACCCAGTACTTC. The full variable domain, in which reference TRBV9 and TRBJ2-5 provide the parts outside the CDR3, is DSGVTQTPKHLITATGQRVTLRCSPRSGDLSVYWYQQSLDQGLQFLIQYYNGEERAKGNILERFSAQQFPDLHSELNLSSLELGDSALYFCASSVATRGGAPQETQYFGPGTRLLVL.